Shown below are 30 T cell receptor beta chains from a single sample sequenced in a study of vaccination effects on CD4 cells after COVID-19. Their recognized antigens are unknown. Within the ViraFEST assay, antigen-specific CD4+ T cells underwent expansion with viral peptide pools prior to sequencing. The authors isolated CD4+ T cells after about eleven days of culture. Nucleocapsid antibody tests were negative, and the vaccine recipients had no prior SARS-CoV-2 infection. Repertoires were generated with immunoSEQ multiplex PCR, while TCRdb's copy carries only in-frame clones and drops some. The sample yields 60,000 to 65,000 clones, about 79% seen once. The source was CD4+ T cells from PBMCs cultured with HCoV-OC43 spike peptides, collected before COVID-19 vaccination. The sample's subset: HCoV-OC43 spike overlapping peptide pool stimulation. Every receptor here comes from a human donor who received a COVID-19 vaccine.

In this sample, this clone turned up a few times. The CDR3 region is CASSRQTGTGELFF. The CDR3, as DNA: TGTGCCAGCAGCCGACAAACAGGGACCGGGGAGCTGTTTTTT. The gene calls are TRBV7-3 and TRBJ2-2; perhaps TRBD1 as D (6 bases). The ends were cut back, 5 bases at V and 5 bases at J, with 12 bases in the middle. Germline CDR1 is SGHTA and CDR2 is FQGTGA. This CDR3 is 14 amino acids long.

The chain employs TRBV7-3 and TRBJ2-1; 7 nucleotides line up with TRBD2. There are 13 residues in the CDR3. V dropped 5 bases and J dropped 14; count of bases not matched to a gene: 12. From germline, CDR1 is SGHTA and CDR2 FQGTGA. CDR3 sequence: CASSRGAAGVKFF. CDR3 nucleotides: TGTGCCAGCAGCCGCGGGGCCGCGGGAGTCAAGTTCTTC.

This chain links TRBV25-1 with TRBJ2-5, with 11 bases aligning to TRBD2. The germline gives CDR1 MGHDK, CDR2 SYGVNS. The CDR3 consists of 15 residues. V shed 2 bases, J shed 4 bases, and the junction held 3 bases outside the gene matches. The CDR3 DNA sequence: TGTGCCAGCAGTGAAATAGCGGGGGGGGGAGAGACCCAGTACTTC. Its translation: CASSEIAGGGETQYF.

V gene TRBV29-1 combines with J gene TRBJ1-2; D is unresolved. Trimming removed 4 bases at V and 4 bases at J, with 10 bases between. Germline V lookup: CDR1 SQVTM, CDR2 ANQGSEA. There are 12 residues in the CDR3. CDR3: CSVVMAGYGYTF. The DNA of the CDR3 is TGCAGCGTTGTCATGGCCGGCTATGGCTACACCTTC.

The gene calls are TRBV30 and TRBJ1-2; TRBD1 aligns across 7 bases. Germline V lookup: CDR1 GTSNPN, CDR2 SVGIG (reference sequence). CDR3 size: 11 residues. With V trimmed by 3 bases and J by 8 bases, 3 bases remained unmatched. DNA for the CDR3: TGTGCCTGGAGCAGGGGGGACGGCTACACCTTC. Protein: CAWSRGDGYTF.

The V and J genes are TRBV19 and TRBJ1-6; the D is unclear. Trimming removed 1 base at V and 7 bases at J, with 5 bases between. CDR1 and CDR2 from the germline V gene are LNHDA and SQIVND (reference sequence). This CDR3 contains 13 residues. Written as DNA, the CDR3 is TGTGCCAGTAGTATAGGGCAGAATTCACCCCTCCACTTT. It specifies CASSIGQNSPLHF.

The rearrangement uses TRBV7-2 and TRBJ1-3; TRBD1 matches 11 bases. Germline CDR1 and CDR2: SGHTA and FQGNSA. The J segment lost 2 bases and the V segment lost 5 bases, leaving 5 bases of the junction unmatched. The CDR3 spans 16 residues. CDR3 loop: CASSTPGQGAGNTIYF. The CDR3 coding sequence is TGTGCCAGCAGCACCCCGGGACAGGGGGCTGGAAACACCATATATTTT.

This clone was picked up one time. The chain employs TRBV2 and TRBJ2-5, with 14 bases aligning to TRBD2. V trimming: 5 bases; J trimming: 5 bases; junction bases outside the gene matches: 10. This CDR3 region has 17 residues. The germline V gene has CDR1 SNHLY and CDR2 FYNNEI. The CDR3 nucleotides read TGTGCCAGCAGTAGGGGACTAGCGGGGGATGTTTTGGAGACCCAGTACTTC. Protein sequence: CASSRGLAGDVLETQYF.

CDR3 loop: CASSYTVPGFTEAFF. The DNA for the CDR3 is TGTGCCAGCAGTTACACCGTACCAGGATTCACTGAAGCTTTCTTT. The V and J genes are TRBV6-5 and TRBJ1-1; D remains unclear. From germline, CDR1 is MNHEY and CDR2 SVGAGI. Trimming took off 2 bases at V and 4 bases at J, with 14 bases between the two ends. This CDR3 has 15 residues.

This clone showed up just once. The chain has TRBV25-1 and TRBJ2-4; perhaps D is TRBD1 or TRBD2 (5 bases each). Germline CDR1 reads MGHDK; CDR2 reads SYGVNS. The V end was cut by 2 bases, the J end by 1 base, with 12 bases between. The CDR3 is made up of 16 amino acids. CDR3 nucleotides: TGTGCCAGCAGTGAAGGAGGCAGGGTGGCCAAAAACATTCAGTACTTC. Translation gives CASSEGGRVAKNIQYF. The entire variable domain, with the rest obtained from reference TRBV25-1 and TRBJ2-4, is as follows: EADIYQTPRYLVIGTGKKITLECSQTMGHDKMYWYQQDPGMELHLIHYSYGVNSTEKGDLSSESTVSRIRTEHFPLTLESARPSHTSQYLCASSEGGRVAKNIQYFGAGTRLSVL.

The J gene is TRBJ1-5, the V gene TRBV30; tentatively, D is TRBD1 (5 bases). V was trimmed by 2 bases and J by 1 base, leaving 21 bases between them. There are 18 residues in the CDR3. The germline gives CDR1 GTSNPN, CDR2 SVGIG (reference sequence). The CDR3 loop is CAWSSSRLQGASNQPQHF. CDR3 nucleotide sequence: TGTGCCTGGAGTTCTAGCCGTTTGCAGGGAGCGAGCAATCAGCCCCAGCATTTT.

This clone turned up a few times. V is TRBV30 and J is TRBJ2-3; no clear D. Per germline, CDR1 GTSNPN and CDR2 SVGIG (reference sequence). Trimming removed 4 bases at V and 3 bases at J, with 14 bases between. This CDR3 is built from 14 residues. CDR3 amino acids: CAWNPVGKTDTQYF. The CDR3 DNA sequence: TGTGCCTGGAACCCAGTTGGGAAGACAGATACGCAGTATTTT.

This sequence joins TRBV5-6 and TRBJ1-1; D remains unclear. Trimming stripped 1 base from V and 4 bases from J, with 8 bases between. The germline gives CDR1 SGHDT, CDR2 YYEEEE. CDR3 length equals 13 residues. CDR3 amino acids: CASSLSGTTEAFF. In DNA, the CDR3 is TGTGCCAGCAGCTTGTCTGGTACCACTGAAGCTTTCTTT.

CDR3 sequence: CASSPQGTGETQYF. DNA for the CDR3: TGTGCCAGCAGCCCACAGGGAACCGGAGAGACCCAGTACTTC. This chain links TRBV7-9 with TRBJ2-5, with D tentatively TRBD1 (6 bases). CDR3 size: 14 residues. Trimming took off 5 bases at V and 4 bases at J, with 14 bases between the two ends. The germline V gene has CDR1 SEHNR and CDR2 FQNEAQ (reference sequence).

The chain employs TRBV2 and TRBJ2-1; 7 nucleotides align to TRBD2. Germline-derived CDR1 and CDR2 are SNHLY and FYNNEI. This CDR3 is built from 13 residues. Losses at the gene ends were 3 bases for V and 7 bases for J; bases not matched to a gene: 3. The CDR3 spells CASSDGRGNEQFF. CDR3 in DNA: TGTGCCAGCAGTGATGGGCGGGGGAATGAGCAGTTCTTC.

This clone has just one count. This CDR3 is CASSPRVINTGELFF. CDR3 nucleotide sequence: TGTGCCAGCAGCCCAAGGGTGATAAACACCGGGGAGCTGTTTTTT. This chain joins TRBV3-1 (or the pseudogene TRBV3-2) and TRBJ2-2, with unresolved D. Germline V gives CDR1 LGHDT, CDR2 YNNKEL (reference sequence). CDR3 length equals 15 residues. With 4 bases removed from V and 2 bases from J, the gap between germline ends came to 11 bases.

V and J are TRBV28 and TRBJ2-5; D is ambiguous. The CDR3 is 15 amino acids. Per the germline V gene, CDR1 is MDHEN and CDR2 is SYDVKM. V was pared by 5 bases and J by 5 bases, with 18 bases between. The CDR3 DNA reads as TGTGCCAGCAGTCAACCGTCGCTAGTGAGGGAGACCCAGTACTTC. Protein sequence: CASSQPSLVRETQYF. Using reference TRBV28 and TRBJ2-5 for the parts outside the CDR3, the full variable domain is DVKVTQSSRYLVKRTGEKVFLECVQDMDHENMFWYRQDPGLGLRLIYFSYDVKMKEKGDIPEGYSVSREKKERFSLILESASTNQTSMYLCASSQPSLVRETQYFGPGTRLLVL.

V usage is TRBV2 and J usage is TRBJ1-1, with D perhaps TRBD1 (6 bases). Germline CDR1 reads SNHLY; CDR2 reads FYNNEI. Trimming cost V 6 bases and J 2 bases, with 10 bases left between them. This CDR3 has 13 amino acids. CDR3 nucleotides: TGTGCCAGCAGCACGGACAGTAACACTGAAGCTTTCTTT. Translated: CASSTDSNTEAFF. Full variable domain (missing parts from reference TRBV2 and TRBJ1-1): EPEVTQTPSHQVTQMGQEVILRCVPISNHLYFYWYRQILGQKVEFLVSFYNNEISEKSEIFDDQFSVERPDGSNFTLKIRSTKLEDSAMYFCASSTDSNTEAFFGQGTRLTVV.

The rearrangement uses TRBV24-1 and TRBJ1-2; D not resolved. Per germline, CDR1 KGHDR and CDR2 SFDVKD. Trimming pared 3 bases from V and 6 bases from J, leaving 10 bases between. The CDR3 is 13 residues long. DNA for the CDR3: TGTGCCACCAGTGATCACACTTTCGATGGCTACACCTTC. Its translation is CATSDHTFDGYTF.

J is TRBJ1-2 and V is TRBV7-2, with a tentative D call TRBD1 (6 bases). The ends were cut back, 2 bases at V and 2 bases at J, with 12 bases in the middle. The germline V gene encodes CDR1 SGHTA and CDR2 FQGNSA. The CDR3 totals 15 residues. CDR3 coding DNA: TGTGCCAGCAGCTTAAACAGGGCTACCAACTATGGCTACACCTTC. Translating it yields CASSLNRATNYGYTF.

This sequence joins TRBV4-1 and TRBJ2-2; 9 positions agree with TRBD2. CDR3 size: 15 residues. The germline gives CDR1 MGHRA, CDR2 YSYEKL. J gave up 7 bases and V 8 bases, and 11 bases lay outside the gene matches. CDR3 region: CASSQASGVDGELFF. The CDR3, as DNA: TGCGCCAGCTCCCAGGCTAGCGGGGTTGACGGGGAGCTGTTTTTT.

The chain couples TRBV28 to TRBJ1-6; a weak D match, TRBD1 (6 bases). The CDR3 totals 15 residues. Germline V gene sequence: CDR1 MDHEN, CDR2 SYDVKM. V lost 5 bases and J lost 6, with 14 bases in between. DNA of the CDR3: TGTGCCAGCAGTCCCGGCGGACAGTCTAATTCACCCCTCCACTTT. Translating gives CASSPGGQSNSPLHF.

The rearrangement joins TRBV11-1 to TRBJ2-1; D is unclear. Trimming took 3 bases from V and 3 from J, leaving 6 bases between them. CDR3 length equals 13 residues. Germline lookup yields CDR1 SGHAT and CDR2 FQDESV (reference sequence). The CDR3 DNA reads TGTGCCAGCAGCTTCTTTGACTACAATGAGCAGTTCTTC. Translated, it gives CASSFFDYNEQFF.

This chain uses TRBV4-1 with TRBJ1-1; D is possibly TRBD1 (5 bases). The CDR3 loop spans 13 amino acids. Trimming stripped 2 bases from V and 4 bases from J, with 8 bases between. From germline, CDR1 is MGHRA and CDR2 YSYEKL. CDR3 protein: CASSQLGGTEAFF. The CDR3 coding sequence is TGCGCCAGCAGCCAACTCGGGGGCACTGAAGCTTTCTTT.

The V gene is TRBV27, the J gene TRBJ2-5, with D possibly being TRBD1 or TRBD2 (6 bases each). Germline loops: CDR1 MNHEY, CDR2 SMNVEV (reference sequence). V was cut by 3 bases and J by 4 bases, with 9 bases left in between. The CDR3 covers 13 residues. CDR3 protein: CASSFGGGETQYF. In DNA, the CDR3 is TGTGCCAGCAGTTTCGGGGGCGGAGAGACCCAGTACTTC.

J is TRBJ1-3 and V is TRBV4-1, with a possible D match to TRBD1 (6 bases). The V gene's germline CDR1 is MGHRA and CDR2 YSYEKL. This CDR3 comprises 19 residues. The ends were cut back, 2 bases at V and 0 bases at J, with 20 bases in the middle. The CDR3 region is CASSQPTGQLKNSGNTIYF. The CDR3 bases are TGCGCCAGCAGCCAACCAACTGGACAGTTAAAAAACTCTGGAAACACCATATATTTT.

The rearrangement links TRBV6-2 or TRBV6-3 to TRBJ1-5; D not certain. Trimming pared 1 base from V and 0 bases from J, leaving 16 bases between. CDR1 and CDR2 from the germline V gene are MNHEY and SVGEGT. This CDR3 spans 18 amino acids. The CDR3 DNA is TGTGCCAGCAGTTACTTGTCTACAGCGAAGTCTAGCAATCAGCCCCAGCATTTT. This encodes CASSYLSTAKSSNQPQHF.

The V gene is TRBV2, the J gene TRBJ2-5; 16 bases agree with TRBD2. Trimming at V came to 6 bases and at J to 0 bases, leaving 7 bases not matched to a gene. Germline V gives CDR1 SNHLY, CDR2 FYNNEI. The CDR3 is 18 residues long. Here the CDR3 DNA reads TGTGCCAGCAGGGCAGGGACTAGCGGGGGGGGGTACCAAGAGACCCAGTACTTC. Its translation: CASRAGTSGGGYQETQYF.

This chain connects TRBV11-3 to TRBJ2-3, with 7 bases fitting TRBD1. Looked up from germline, CDR1 is SGHNT and CDR2 is YENEEA. The CDR3 extends over 13 amino acids. The trim removed 5 bases at V and 4 bases at J, leaving 3 bases unmatched. The CDR3 reads CASSHRGADTQYF. The CDR3 bases are TGTGCCAGCAGCCACAGGGGAGCAGATACGCAGTATTTT.

The chain couples TRBV28 to TRBJ1-4; D not certain. CDR1 and CDR2 from the germline V gene are MDHEN and SYDVKM. The CDR3 sequence is 15 residues long. V lost 6 bases and J 4 bases, leaving 15 bases between the germline ends. The CDR3 nucleotides are TGTGCCAGCAGCTATGGACGGCTCGATAATGAAAAACTGTTTTTT. Translation: CASSYGRLDNEKLFF.